This T cell receptor (beta chain) was sequenced for a study of beta chain features in type 1 diabetes. This clone was observed a few times. Its antigen is as yet unknown. Of the isolated RNA, all was reverse transcribed, and so the sequenced material was expressed TCRB transcripts. Data came from immunoSEQ multiplex PCR; TCRdb stores just in-frame clones and leaves some out. The repertoire holds 400,000 or so clones, with around 12% as singletons. Study results and caveats: Naive, central memory and Treg TCRB repertoires appeared more alike in patients than in healthy donors. PCR might favor shorter templates, but any such skew would affect patients and controls equally. TCRB CDR3s from Type 1 diabetes patients were moderately but significantly shorter in all four CD4+ subsets.

The source is a young woman with type 1 diabetes. The specimen was naive CD4+ T cells from blood.

Written as DNA, the CDR3 is TGTGCCAGTATCTCGAGTCCCTCTGGAAACACCATATATTTT. Its protein product is CASISSPSGNTIYF. V gene TRBV19 combines with J gene TRBJ1-3; no definite D call. Germline lookup yields CDR1 LNHDA and CDR2 SQIVND (reference sequence). The CDR3 extends over 14 amino acids. V shed 7 bases and J shed 0 bases, with 10 bases lying between them.